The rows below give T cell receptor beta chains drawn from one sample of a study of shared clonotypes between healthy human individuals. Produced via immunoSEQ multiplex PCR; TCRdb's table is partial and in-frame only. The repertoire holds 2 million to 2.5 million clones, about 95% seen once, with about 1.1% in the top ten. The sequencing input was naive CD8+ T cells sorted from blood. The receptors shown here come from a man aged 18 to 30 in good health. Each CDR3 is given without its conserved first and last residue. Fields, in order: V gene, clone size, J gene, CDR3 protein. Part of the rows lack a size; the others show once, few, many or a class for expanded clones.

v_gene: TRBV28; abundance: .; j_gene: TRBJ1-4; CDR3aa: ASEGSRDEKLF
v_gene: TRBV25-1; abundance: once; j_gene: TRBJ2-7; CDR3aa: ASSSRDSSYEQY
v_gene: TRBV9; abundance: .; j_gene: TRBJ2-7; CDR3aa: ASSVGLQGYEQY
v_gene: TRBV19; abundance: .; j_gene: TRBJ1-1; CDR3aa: ASSTPQGITEAF
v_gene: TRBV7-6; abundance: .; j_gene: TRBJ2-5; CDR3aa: ASSLAGESGTQY
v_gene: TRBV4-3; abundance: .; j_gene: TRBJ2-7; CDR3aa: ASSQEWGSAYEQY
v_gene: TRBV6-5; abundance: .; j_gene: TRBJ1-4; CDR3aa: ASSYAGSFEKLF
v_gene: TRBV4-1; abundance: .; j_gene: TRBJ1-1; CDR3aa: ASSQFGQGGSEAF
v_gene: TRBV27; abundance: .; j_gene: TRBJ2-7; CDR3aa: ASSLSGHPSSYEQY
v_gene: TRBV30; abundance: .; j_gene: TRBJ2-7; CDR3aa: AWSAGVYEQY
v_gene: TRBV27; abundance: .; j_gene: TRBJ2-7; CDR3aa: ASSLSGDAPYEQY
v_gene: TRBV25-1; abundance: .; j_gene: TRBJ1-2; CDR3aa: ASLSQGDYGYT
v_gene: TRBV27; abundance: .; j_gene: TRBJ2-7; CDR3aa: ASSFLSNRGISYEQY
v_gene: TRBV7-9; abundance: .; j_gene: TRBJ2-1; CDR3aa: ASSPRDSYNEQF
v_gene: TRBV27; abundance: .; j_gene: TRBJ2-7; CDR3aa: ASSFGSGSSYEQY
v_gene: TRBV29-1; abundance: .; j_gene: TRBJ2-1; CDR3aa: SASAGPDEQF
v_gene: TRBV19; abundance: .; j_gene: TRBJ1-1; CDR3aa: ASSIDGENTEAF
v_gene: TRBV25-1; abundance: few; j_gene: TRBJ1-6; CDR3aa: ASSRGRDFH
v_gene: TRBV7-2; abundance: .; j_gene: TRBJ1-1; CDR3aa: ASSLWGTEAF
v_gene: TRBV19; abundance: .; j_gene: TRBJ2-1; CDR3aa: GVSSYNEQF
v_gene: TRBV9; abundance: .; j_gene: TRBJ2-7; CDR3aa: ASSEGQGAYEQY
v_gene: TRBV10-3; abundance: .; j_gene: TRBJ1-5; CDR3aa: AIRGVGDQPQH
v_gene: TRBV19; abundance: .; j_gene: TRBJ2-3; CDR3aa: ASSMGLAGGYPDTQY
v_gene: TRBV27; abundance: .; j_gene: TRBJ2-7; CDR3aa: ASSPAWGPFPYEQY
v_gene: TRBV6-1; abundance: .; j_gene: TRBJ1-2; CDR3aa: ASSAAGTGGLYGYT
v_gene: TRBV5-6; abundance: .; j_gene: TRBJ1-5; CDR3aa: ASSLGGLQPQH
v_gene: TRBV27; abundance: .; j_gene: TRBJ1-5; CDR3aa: ASSLRAMDNSNQPQH
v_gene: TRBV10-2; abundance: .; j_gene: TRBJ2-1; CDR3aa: ASSESLGTSGRATAYNEQF
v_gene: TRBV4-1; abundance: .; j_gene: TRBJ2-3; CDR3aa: ASSQGTGPDTQY
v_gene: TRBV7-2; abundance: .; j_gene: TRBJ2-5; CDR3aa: AMGGAEETQY
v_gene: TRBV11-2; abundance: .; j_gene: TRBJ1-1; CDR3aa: ASSFGADTEAF
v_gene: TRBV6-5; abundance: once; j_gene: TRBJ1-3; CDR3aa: ASKAGNTIY
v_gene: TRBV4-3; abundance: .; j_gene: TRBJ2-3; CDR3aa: ASSPGERDVTDTQY
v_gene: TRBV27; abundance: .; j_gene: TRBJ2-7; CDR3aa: ASSPSGVAGYRSYEQY
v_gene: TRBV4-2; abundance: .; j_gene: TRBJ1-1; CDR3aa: ASSQDRWNTEAF
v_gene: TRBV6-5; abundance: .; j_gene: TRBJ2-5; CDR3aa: ASSHPSRGGETQY
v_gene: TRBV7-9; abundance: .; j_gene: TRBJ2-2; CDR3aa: ASSSYTGELF
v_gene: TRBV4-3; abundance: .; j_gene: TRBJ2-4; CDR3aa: ASSPTGEGRGNIQY
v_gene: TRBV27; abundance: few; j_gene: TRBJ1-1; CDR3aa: ASSLSGVTEAF
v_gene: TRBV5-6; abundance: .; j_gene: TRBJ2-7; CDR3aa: ASSLSWEAVYEQY
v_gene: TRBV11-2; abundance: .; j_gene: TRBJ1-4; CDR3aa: ASTDLATNEKLF